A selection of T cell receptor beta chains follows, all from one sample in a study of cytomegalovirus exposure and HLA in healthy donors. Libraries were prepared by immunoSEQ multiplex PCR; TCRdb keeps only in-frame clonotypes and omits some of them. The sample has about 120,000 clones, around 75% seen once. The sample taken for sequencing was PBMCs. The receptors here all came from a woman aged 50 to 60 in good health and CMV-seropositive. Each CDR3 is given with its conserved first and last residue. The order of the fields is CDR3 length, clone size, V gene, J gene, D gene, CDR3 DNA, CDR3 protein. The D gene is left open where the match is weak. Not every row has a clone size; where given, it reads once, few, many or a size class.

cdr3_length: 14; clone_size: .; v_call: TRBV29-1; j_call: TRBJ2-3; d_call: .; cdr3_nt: TGCAGCGTTGCGGCAGGATCTAGCACAGATACGCAGTATTTT; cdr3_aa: CSVAAGSSTDTQYF
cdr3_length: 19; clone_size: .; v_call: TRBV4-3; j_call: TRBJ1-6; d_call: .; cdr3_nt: TGCGCCAGCAGCCAAGATTATCTAGGGGGTGACCCCTATAATTCACCCCTCCACTTT; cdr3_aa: CASSQDYLGGDPYNSPLHF
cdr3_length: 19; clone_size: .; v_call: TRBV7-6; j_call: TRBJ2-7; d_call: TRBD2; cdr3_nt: TGTGCCAGCAGCCAATGGACTAGCGGGGGGGATTGGTCGTCCTACGAGCAGTACTTC; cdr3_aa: CASSQWTSGGDWSSYEQYF
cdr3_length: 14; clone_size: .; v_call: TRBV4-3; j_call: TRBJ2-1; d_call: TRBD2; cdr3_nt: TGCGCCAGCAGCCAAGTTAGAGCGGGGTATGAGCAGTTCTTC; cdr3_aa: CASSQVRAGYEQFF
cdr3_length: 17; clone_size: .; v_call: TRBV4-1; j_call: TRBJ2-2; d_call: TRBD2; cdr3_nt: TGCGCCAGCAGCCAAGTCCTAGCGGGGAAGAACACCGGGGAGCTGGTTTTT; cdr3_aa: CASSQVLAGKNTGELVF
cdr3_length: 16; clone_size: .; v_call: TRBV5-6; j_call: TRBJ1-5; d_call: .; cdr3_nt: TGTGCCAGCAGCTTCTGGGGCGGGGCGGGGAATCAGCCCCAGCATTTT; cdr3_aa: CASSFWGGAGNQPQHF
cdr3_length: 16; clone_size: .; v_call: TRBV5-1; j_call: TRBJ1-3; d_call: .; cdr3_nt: TGCGCCAGCAGCCTGGGGCAGGACATGGAAGGAAACACCATATATTTT; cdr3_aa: CASSLGQDMEGNTIYF
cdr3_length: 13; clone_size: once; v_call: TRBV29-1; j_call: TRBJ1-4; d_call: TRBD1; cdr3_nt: TGCAGCGTTGACGGACAGGGGAATGAAAAACTGTTTTTT; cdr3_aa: CSVDGQGNEKLFF
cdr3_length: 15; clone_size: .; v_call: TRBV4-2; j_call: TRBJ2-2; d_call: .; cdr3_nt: TGTGCCAGCAGCCAAGATAATCCCGGGGGCGGGGAGCTGTTTTTT; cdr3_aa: CASSQDNPGGGELFF
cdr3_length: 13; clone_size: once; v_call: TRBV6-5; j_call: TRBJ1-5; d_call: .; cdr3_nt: TGTGCCAGCAGTTACTCTTCCGATCAGCCCCAGCATTTT; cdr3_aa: CASSYSSDQPQHF
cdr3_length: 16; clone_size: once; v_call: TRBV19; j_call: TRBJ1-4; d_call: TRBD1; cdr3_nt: TGTGCCAGTAGAATCGACCAGGGGGGTAGCCGCGAAAAACTGTTTTTT; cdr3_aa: CASRIDQGGSREKLFF
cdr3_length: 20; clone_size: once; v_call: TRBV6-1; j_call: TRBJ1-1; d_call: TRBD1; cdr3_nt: TGTGCCAGCAGTGAAAGAAGGGGGACAGCGCCTCACCGGGGGAACACTGAAGCTTTCTTT; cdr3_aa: CASSERRGTAPHRGNTEAFF
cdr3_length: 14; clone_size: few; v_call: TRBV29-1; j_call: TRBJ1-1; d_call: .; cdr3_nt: TGCAGCGTTGAGGGCACGTACCTGAACACTGAAGCTTTCTTT; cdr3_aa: CSVEGTYLNTEAFF
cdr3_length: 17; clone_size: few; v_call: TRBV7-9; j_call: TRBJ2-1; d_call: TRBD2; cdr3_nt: TGTGCCAGCAGCTCTTGGGTAGCGGGGGGGCAGGGCAATGAGCAGTTCTTC; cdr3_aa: CASSSWVAGGQGNEQFF
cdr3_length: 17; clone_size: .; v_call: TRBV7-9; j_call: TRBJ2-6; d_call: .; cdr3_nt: TGTGCCAGCAGCCCCGGACAGCTCCTCTCTGGGGCCAACGTCCTGACTTTC; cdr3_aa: CASSPGQLLSGANVLTF
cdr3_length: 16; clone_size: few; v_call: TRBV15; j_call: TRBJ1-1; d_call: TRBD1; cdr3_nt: TGTGCCACCAGCAATGAACCGGGACAGGGCACAACTGAAGCTTTCTTT; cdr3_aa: CATSNEPGQGTTEAFF
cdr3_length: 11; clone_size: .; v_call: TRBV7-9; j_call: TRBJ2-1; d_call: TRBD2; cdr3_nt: TGTGCCAGCAGCTTACTTTCGGGAGGCTTCTTC; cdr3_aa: CASSLLSGGFF
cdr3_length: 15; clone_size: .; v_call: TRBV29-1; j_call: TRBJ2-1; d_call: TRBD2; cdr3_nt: TGCAGCGTTGATGGGTTAGCGGGGGCCTACAATGAGCAGTTCTTC; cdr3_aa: CSVDGLAGAYNEQFF
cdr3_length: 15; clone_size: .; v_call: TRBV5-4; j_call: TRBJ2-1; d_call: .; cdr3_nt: TGTGCCAGCAGCTTGCAGGATCGCTCCTACAATGAGCAGTTCTTC; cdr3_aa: CASSLQDRSYNEQFF
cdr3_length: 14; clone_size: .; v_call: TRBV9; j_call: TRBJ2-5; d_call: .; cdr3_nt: TGTGCCAGCAGCGTAGGACAGAACCAAGAGACCCAGTACTTC; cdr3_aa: CASSVGQNQETQYF
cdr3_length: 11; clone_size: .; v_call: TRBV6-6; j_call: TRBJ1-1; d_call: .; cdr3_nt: TGTGCCAGCAGGGGGCGGACTGAAGCTTTCTTT; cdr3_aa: CASRGRTEAFF
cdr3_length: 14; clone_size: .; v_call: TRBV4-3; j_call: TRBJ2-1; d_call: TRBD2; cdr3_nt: TGCGCCAGTAGCCACGTCGGGGGGAACAATGAGCAGTTCTTC; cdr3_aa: CASSHVGGNNEQFF
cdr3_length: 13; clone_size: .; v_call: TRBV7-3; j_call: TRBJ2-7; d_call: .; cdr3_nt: TGTGCCAGCAGCCCGACAGGTGTGGACGAGCAGTACTTC; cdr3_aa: CASSPTGVDEQYF
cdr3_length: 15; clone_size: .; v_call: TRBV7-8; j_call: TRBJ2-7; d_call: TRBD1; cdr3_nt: TGTGCCAGCAGCTTCTCCGGGACAGTGGCCTACGAGCAGTACTTC; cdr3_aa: CASSFSGTVAYEQYF
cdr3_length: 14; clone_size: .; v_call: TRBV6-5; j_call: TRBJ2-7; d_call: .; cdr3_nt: TGTGCCACCCGACGGGAGAGCCTTTGGTACGAGCAGTACTTC; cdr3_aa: CATRRESLWYEQYF
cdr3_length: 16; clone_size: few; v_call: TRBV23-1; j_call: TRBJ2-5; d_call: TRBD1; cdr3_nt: TGCGCCAGCAGTCAATCTCCTTTGGACAGGGGGGAGACCCAGTACTTC; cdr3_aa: CASSQSPLDRGETQYF
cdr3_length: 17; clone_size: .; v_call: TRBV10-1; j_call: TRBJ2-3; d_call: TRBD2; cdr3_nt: TGCGCCAGCAGGACTAGCGGGGGGAATAGGGTTACAGATACGCAGTATTTT; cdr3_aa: CASRTSGGNRVTDTQYF
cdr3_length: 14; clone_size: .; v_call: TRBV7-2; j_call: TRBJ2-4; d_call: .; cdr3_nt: TGTGCCAGCAGCTTTTTGGGTCGGGGGTACATTCAGTACTTC; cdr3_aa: CASSFLGRGYIQYF
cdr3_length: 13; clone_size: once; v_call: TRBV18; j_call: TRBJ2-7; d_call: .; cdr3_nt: TGTGCCAGCTCACCCCAGATGCTCTACGAGCAGTACTTC; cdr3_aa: CASSPQMLYEQYF
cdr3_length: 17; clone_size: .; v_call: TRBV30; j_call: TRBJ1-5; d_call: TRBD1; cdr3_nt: TGTGCCTGGACCACGTTCGGGGACAGCCTTAGCAATCAGCCCCAGCATTTT; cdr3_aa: CAWTTFGDSLSNQPQHF
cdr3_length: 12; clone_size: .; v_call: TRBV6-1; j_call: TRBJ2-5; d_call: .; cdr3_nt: TGTGCCAGCACCCCCACCGGGGAGACCCAGTACTTC; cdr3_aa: CASTPTGETQYF
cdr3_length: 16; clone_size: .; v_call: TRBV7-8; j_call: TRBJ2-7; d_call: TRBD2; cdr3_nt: TGTGCCAGCAGCCCCCAGAGGGCGGGAGCACGTTACGAGCAGTACTTC; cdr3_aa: CASSPQRAGARYEQYF
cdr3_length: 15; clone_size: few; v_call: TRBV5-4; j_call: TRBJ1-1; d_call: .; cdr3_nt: TGTGCCAGCAGCCCCTGGAGCAGGGCCAACACTGAAGCTTTCTTT; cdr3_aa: CASSPWSRANTEAFF